This TCR beta chain emerged from a study of blood T cell repertoires in COVID-19. Across the whole study: T cells, B-cell-depleted T cells, or PBMCs supplied cDNA or gDNA.

Method: immunoSEQ multiplex PCR; TCRdb's copy keeps in-frame clones and lacks some. The sample shows some 220,000 clones, 75% to 85% of them seen only once. The Seattle site enrolled patients during active infection and followed them longitudinally. Germline assignment: CDR1 SGHNT and CDR2 YYREEE (reference sequence). The CDR3 length is 16 residues. With 0 bases removed from V and 1 base from J, the gap between germline ends came to 14 bases. Source material: peripheral blood. The chain carries TRBV5-4 and TRBJ2-7; tentatively, D is TRBD2 (5 bases). This sequence originates from a woman in her seventies with COVID-19, enrolled during active disease. This CDR3 reads CASSLGVRGPSYEQYF. The CDR3 DNA follows: TGTGCCAGCAGCTTGGGGGTCCGGGGTCCTTCCTACGAGCAGTACTTC.